The sequence of this T cell receptor (beta chain) was determined in a study of T cells in Graves' hyperthyroidism and ophthalmopathy. Used for diagnoses were clinical symptoms, serum thyroxine and TRAb, thyroid ultrasound and orbital computed tomography. Fresh 10 ml peripheral blood yielded PBMCs. RNA transcripts provided the source from which TCR beta CDR3 regions were amplified. The HTBI set primed first-round TCR CDR3 RT-PCR. One entry per CDR3 protein results from TCRdb running MiXCR on the multiplex PCR reads. The sample carries hundreds of thousands of distinct CDR3 sequences, approximately 14% recorded once. This clonotype was counted a few times. Sequencing was performed on blood. The source is a woman in her 50s with Graves' ophthalmopathy.

DNA of the CDR3: TGTGCCAGCAGCATAGACAGGGGGCGAGGTACCCTCCACCAGCATTTT. It encodes CASSIDRGRGTLHQHF. This chain connects TRBV7-2 to TRBJ1-5; TRBD1 matches 10 bases. Germline trimming cut 5 bases from V and 12 bases from J; bases unmatched to any gene: 16. This CDR3 spans 16 amino acids. Germline CDR1 reads SGHTA; CDR2 reads FQGNSA.